This T cell receptor beta chain was identified during a study of blood T cells in healthy people across ages. General study results and limits: Across the age range, TCR beta diversity per million T cells fell in a roughly linear way.

The authors ran a second PCR of 7 to 11 cycles using a sample-barcoded 5' primer and a J-beta primer mix. TCRdb reprocessed the 5' RACE reads with MiXCR, giving one entry per CDR3 protein. The data contain some 1,800,000 distinct CDR3 sequences, 35% to 50% of them singletons. About this clonotype itself: Its antigen is unknown. An end of the junction does not agree with germline; a read error may underlie this.

Donors were systemically healthy Caucasian individuals from Russia aged roughly 6 to 100 years. This sequence was found in a human donor in good health. Specimen: blood.

The CDR3 sequence is CVSSYSSGAITGELFF. The CDR3 DNA reads TGTGTCAGCAGTTACTCCTCGGGGGCAATCACCGGGGAGCTGTTTTTT. The rearrangement uses TRBV6-6 and TRBJ2-2; either TRBD1 or TRBD2 may supply D (6 bases each). The V gene's germline CDR1 is MNHNY and CDR2 SVGAGI (reference sequence). This CDR3 contains 16 residues.